These 21 T cell receptor beta chains originate from one sample sequenced in a study of T cell changes during pregnancy in multiple sclerosis. Profiled with immunoSEQ multiplex PCR; TCRdb holds only in-frame clones, not every one. The sample has about 32,000 clones, more than 70% seen once. The sample consisted of CD8+ T cells from peripheral blood mononuclear cells, taken in the first trimester of pregnancy. These receptors all stem from a female donor with multiple sclerosis, enrolled in a pregnancy study.

The CDR3 here is CASSRHPGQGLYEQYF. DNA of the CDR3: TGTGCCAGCAGCCGCCACCCGGGACAGGGTTTGTACGAGCAGTACTTC. V is TRBV14 and J is TRBJ2-7, with 9 bases lining up with TRBD1. Germline loops: CDR1 SGHDN, CDR2 FVKESK. With 4 bases clipped from V and 4 bases from J, the junction kept 11 bases outside the gene matches. The CDR3 has 16 residues.

In nucleotides, the CDR3 is TGTGCCAGCAGCTTAGGCAGAGGGGAGACCCAGTACTTC. The encoded protein is CASSLGRGETQYF. The J gene is TRBJ2-5, the V gene TRBV7-3; tentative D call: TRBD2 (5 bases). V was trimmed by 2 bases and J by 5 bases, leaving 9 bases between them. The CDR3 has 13 residues. The V gene's germline CDR1 is SGHTA and CDR2 FQGTGA.

The chain has TRBV4-1 and TRBJ2-1, with 12 bases identical to TRBD1. Germline-derived CDR1 and CDR2 are MGHRA and YSYEKL. V was pared by 1 base and J by 8 bases, with 3 bases of the junction left unmatched. The CDR3 runs 15 residues. The CDR3 loop reads CASSQVGTGGDEQFF. CDR3 DNA: TGCGCCAGCAGCCAAGTGGGGACAGGGGGCGATGAGCAGTTCTTC.

V is TRBV18 and J is TRBJ1-5; D is possibly TRBD1 (5 bases). CDR3 size: 16 residues. From germline, CDR1 is KGHSH and CDR2 LQKENI. The V and J ends lost 10 bases and 4 bases respectively, with 23 bases between them. In nucleotides, the CDR3 is TGTGCCACCACACTAAGGGGTTTACCCGAGAATCAGCCCCAGCATTTT. Amino acids: CATTLRGLPENQPQHF.

The genes are TRBV30 and TRBJ2-5; 9 bases are shared with TRBD2. CDR3 size: 14 residues. J was trimmed by 2 bases and V by 3 bases; bases with no gene match: 4. Germline values: CDR1 GTSNPN, CDR2 SVGIG (reference sequence). The CDR3 region is CAWSGTSSQETQYF. The CDR3 nucleotides read TGTGCCTGGAGCGGGACTAGCTCACAAGAGACCCAGTACTTC.

The chain combines TRBV27 with TRBJ2-7, with 12 bases identical to TRBD1. The V gene's germline CDR1 is MNHEY and CDR2 SMNVEV (reference sequence). This CDR3 comprises 16 residues. J was trimmed by 4 bases and V by 8 bases; bases with no gene match: 12. DNA of the CDR3: TGTGCCAGCCTACCCCTAGGGGACAGGGGGCTTTACGAGCAGTACTTC. Amino acid sequence: CASLPLGDRGLYEQYF.

This clone showed up just once. The CDR3 is CASSFQGHHTEAFF. The CDR3 DNA follows: TGTGCCAGCAGCTTCCAGGGCCACCACACTGAAGCTTTCTTT. The J gene is TRBJ1-1, the V gene TRBV5-6, with D possibly being TRBD1 (5 bases). Germline lookup yields CDR1 SGHDT and CDR2 YYEEEE. CDR3 length: 14 amino acids. Between the trimmed V and J ends, which lost 2 bases and 3 bases, there was a span of 11 bases.

The CDR3, as DNA: TGCGCCAGCAGTGAGGGGACTAGCCGCCATGAGCAGTTCTTC. Translating it yields CASSEGTSRHEQFF. The V gene is TRBV10-1, the J gene TRBJ2-1, with 9 bases matching TRBD2. The CDR3 contains 14 residues. Trimming removed 2 bases from V and 8 bases from J; junction bases left unmatched: 4. Germline V gene lookup returns CDR1 WNHNN and CDR2 SYGVQD (reference sequence).

The chain uses TRBV11-3 and TRBJ2-3; 7 nucleotides align to TRBD2. Trimming cost V 1 base and J 7 bases; bases outside gene matches: 5. The CDR3 consists of 14 residues. The germline CDR1 and CDR2 sequences are SGHNT and YENEEA. The CDR3 sequence is CASSLAGGRYTQYF. The CDR3 DNA reads as TGTGCCAGCAGCTTAGCGGGAGGTCGATATACGCAGTATTTT. Combining the CDR3 with reference TRBV11-3 and TRBJ2-3 gives the whole variable domain EAGVVQSPRYKIIEKKQPVAFWCNPISGHNTLYWYLQNLGQGPELLIRYENEEAVDDSQLPKDRFSAERLKGVDSTLKIQPAELGDSAVYLCASSLAGGRYTQYFGPGTRLTVL.

The V gene is TRBV29-1, the J gene TRBJ1-2, with a possible D match to TRBD1 (5 bases). The germline gives CDR1 SQVTM, CDR2 ANQGSEA. The CDR3 runs 13 residues. The ends were cut back, 3 bases at V and 2 bases at J, with 10 bases in the middle. The CDR3, as DNA: TGCAGCGTTGACAGGGCGGGGAACTATGGCTACACCTTC. It translates to CSVDRAGNYGYTF. Together with reference TRBV29-1 and TRBJ1-2, the CDR3 gives the full variable domain: SAVISQKPSRDICQRGTSLTIQCQVDSQVTMMFWYRQQPGQSLTLIATANQGSEATYESGFVIDKFPISRPNLTFSTLTVSNMSPEDSSIYLCSVDRAGNYGYTFGSGTRLTVV.

V usage is TRBV19 and J usage is TRBJ2-7; D is perhaps TRBD1 (6 bases). CDR1 is LNHDA, CDR2 SQIVND, per germline (reference sequence). This CDR3 is built from 15 residues. The V end lost 5 bases, the J end lost 0 bases, and 14 bases lay between the germline ends. The CDR3 coding sequence is TGTGCCAGTAGTCCCGGCAGGGGACCCTCCTACGAGCAGTACTTC. This translates into CASSPGRGPSYEQYF.

V and J are TRBV5-4 and TRBJ2-7, with 8 bases identical to TRBD2. V gave up 9 bases and J gave up 0 bases; unmatched junction bases: 5. The CDR3 length is 13 residues. From germline, CDR1 is SGHNT and CDR2 YYREEE (reference sequence). In nucleotides, the CDR3 is TGTGCCACCAACGGGAGGGCCTCCTACGAGCAGTACTTC. It translates to CATNGRASYEQYF.

This clone was recorded once. The CDR3 DNA is TGTGCCACCAGCAGAGATCAACAGTATAGCAATCAGCCCCAGCATTTT. The encoded protein is CATSRDQQYSNQPQHF. This sequence joins TRBV15 and TRBJ1-5; D gene uncertain. This CDR3 region has 16 residues. From germline, CDR1 is LNHNV and CDR2 YYDKDF (reference sequence). Trimming removed 0 bases from V and 0 bases from J, with 9 bases in between.

The chain couples TRBV5-6 to TRBJ1-1, with no clear D. From germline, CDR1 is SGHDT and CDR2 YYEEEE. The ends were cut back, 0 bases at V and 1 base at J, with 7 bases in the middle. The CDR3 contains 14 residues. The CDR3: CASSLVRGNTEAFF. The CDR3 coding sequence is TGTGCCAGCAGCTTGGTTCGGGGGAACACTGAAGCTTTCTTT.

This rearrangement joins TRBV7-9 to TRBJ2-1, with TRBD1 matching over 11 bases. This CDR3 region has 18 residues. Germline V gives CDR1 SEHNR, CDR2 FQNEAQ (reference sequence). V was clipped by 4 bases and J by 7 bases; unmatched bases: 15. The CDR3 DNA reads as TGTGCCAGCAGCTCATACCTGGGACAGGGGGTAATTGGGAATGAGCAGTTCTTC. Translated, it gives CASSSYLGQGVIGNEQFF.

V is TRBV27 and J is TRBJ2-7; 12 positions agree with TRBD2. The ends lost 6 bases at V and 3 bases at J; junction bases unmatched: 0. This CDR3 has 13 amino acids. The germline gives CDR1 MNHEY, CDR2 SMNVEV (reference sequence). For the CDR3, the DNA is TGTGCCAGCAGACTAGCGGGAGGCTACGAGCAGTACTTC. As protein: CASRLAGGYEQYF.

This rearrangement joins TRBV7-9 to TRBJ2-7; a weak D match, TRBD2 (5 bases). V shed 1 base and J shed 3 bases, with 10 bases lying between them. The length of the CDR3 is 14 residues. CDR1 is SEHNR, CDR2 FQNEAQ, per germline (reference sequence). CDR3 DNA: TGTGCCAGCAGCTTAGATCTAGCCGTCTACGAGCAGTACTTC. Its protein is CASSLDLAVYEQYF.

This chain connects TRBV6-5 to TRBJ2-7; D remains unclear. The CDR3 extends over 15 amino acids. Trimming cost V 0 bases and J 0 bases, with 9 bases left between them. Per the germline V gene, CDR1 is MNHEY and CDR2 is SVGAGI. CDR3 protein: CASSYSIPSSYEQYF. The CDR3 region has the DNA TGTGCCAGCAGTTACTCGATCCCCAGCTCCTACGAGCAGTACTTC.

CDR3 in DNA: TGTGCCAGCAGTGAAGGGGGGGAATACGAGCAGTACTTC. Protein sequence: CASSEGGEYEQYF. This chain uses TRBV6-1 with TRBJ2-7; D perhaps matches TRBD2 (6 bases). The CDR3 totals 13 residues. V was shortened by 1 base and J by 4 bases, with 8 bases between the two germline ends. Germline V gene lookup returns CDR1 MNHNS and CDR2 SASEGT.

The rearrangement uses TRBV27 and TRBJ2-7; TRBD1 aligns across 8 bases. Germline trimming cut 6 bases from V and 5 bases from J; bases unmatched to any gene: 9. This CDR3 region has 14 residues. From germline, CDR1 is MNHEY and CDR2 SMNVEV (reference sequence). The DNA of the CDR3 is TGTGCCAGCAGCCCGGACAGGGAGGCGGACGAGCAGTACTTC. This translates into CASSPDREADEQYF.

The chain couples TRBV5-8 to TRBJ2-5; D is unresolved. Germline V gene lookup returns CDR1 SGHTS and CDR2 YDEGEE. V was cut by 6 bases and J by 5 bases, with 14 bases left in between. The CDR3 covers 13 residues. CDR3 loop: CASTLRMEETQYF. The CDR3 DNA follows: TGTGCCAGCACTTTACGGATGGAGGAGACCCAGTACTTC. Together with reference TRBV5-8 and TRBJ2-5, the CDR3 gives the full variable domain: EAGVTQSPTHLIKTRGQQATLRCSPISGHTSVYWYQQALGLGLQFLLWYDEGEERNRGNFPPRFSGRQFPNYSSELNVNALELEDSALYLCASTLRMEETQYFGPGTRLLVL.